What follows are 30 T cell receptor beta chains derived from one specimen sequenced in a study of identical twins. TCRdb redid the calling of the 5' RACE reads with MiXCR, one entry per CDR3 protein. The table includes hundreds of thousands of distinct CDR3 sequences, 15% to 20% detected once. This sample was shared with a second study, whose subject was T cells expressing NK-cell markers.

Sequencing was carried out using PBMCs. All receptors derive from a woman between 18 and 30 years old in good health.

This clonotype was seen only a few times. The chain is built from TRBV20-1 and TRBJ2-1, with D possibly being TRBD1 or TRBD2 (5 bases each). CDR1 is DFQATT, CDR2 SNEGSKA, per germline (reference sequence). The CDR3 spans 15 residues. Trimming removed 6 bases from V and 6 bases from J, with 21 bases in between. CDR3 sequence: CSALGETSPGNEQFF. DNA for the CDR3: TGCAGTGCGTTGGGGGAGACTTCCCCAGGCAATGAGCAGTTCTTC.

This clonotype was recorded many times. This chain connects TRBV5-1 to TRBJ2-6, with D tentatively TRBD1 or TRBD2 (5 bases each). The ends were cut back, 2 bases at V and 0 bases at J, with 12 bases in the middle. The CDR3 length is 17 residues. Germline CDR1 is SGHRS and CDR2 is YFSETQ. CDR3 sequence (DNA): TGCGCCAGCAGCTTTCCGGGACGGTCCTCTGGGGCCAACGTCCTGACTTTC. This translates into CASSFPGRSSGANVLTF.

This chain connects TRBV7-2 to TRBJ1-1, with TRBD1 matching over 9 bases. Per germline, CDR1 SGHTA and CDR2 FQGNSA. This CDR3 is 15 amino acids long. Losses at the gene ends were 5 bases for V and 3 bases for J; bases not matched to a gene: 7. In nucleotides, the CDR3 is TGTGCCAGCAGCCCCCAGACAGGGGGGTACACTGAAGCTTTCTTT. Its translation is CASSPQTGGYTEAFF.

CDR3 bases: TGTGCCAGCAGTTTCGACATGGGTCGGACTGAAGCTTTCTTT. This gives the protein CASSFDMGRTEAFF. The rearrangement uses TRBV6-5 and TRBJ1-1, with no clear D. This CDR3 is built from 14 residues. The germline gives CDR1 MNHEY, CDR2 SVGAGI. V was shortened by 4 bases and J by 5 bases, with 14 bases between the two germline ends.

This clonotype was seen a handful of times. This chain links TRBV27 with TRBJ2-4, with 10 bases fitting TRBD2. There are 22 residues in the CDR3. CDR1 MNHEY and CDR2 SMNVEV come from the germline V gene (reference sequence). The junction had 23 bases not matched to a gene; V was cut back by 6 bases and J by 0 bases. The CDR3 region has the DNA TGTGCCAGCAGACCCCGATTAGTCACTAGCGGGACGGGGGGGATAGCCAAAAACATTCAGTACTTC. It codes for CASRPRLVTSGTGGIAKNIQYF.

This clonotype was seen at least ten times. The J gene is TRBJ2-5, the V gene TRBV29-1; D possibly uses TRBD1 or TRBD2 (6 bases each). Trimming took 3 bases from V and 5 from J, leaving 25 bases between them. Germline CDR1 reads SQVTM; CDR2 reads ANQGSEA. The CDR3 runs 17 residues. CDR3 loop: CSVDGGETTGGGETQYF. CDR3 DNA sequence: TGCAGCGTTGACGGGGGAGAAACGACAGGAGGGGGGGAGACCCAGTACTTC.

The CDR3 reads CASSLTFDQFF. The CDR3 region has the DNA TGTGCCAGCAGCTTAACCTTTGACCAGTTCTTC. V is TRBV7-9 and J is TRBJ2-1; D is unresolved. V lost 2 bases, J lost 13 bases, and 9 bases lay in between. In germline, CDR1 is SEHNR, CDR2 FQNEAQ (reference sequence). The CDR3 runs to 11 residues.

This rearrangement joins TRBV7-2 to TRBJ2-6; D gene unclear. Trimming stripped 5 bases from V and 0 bases from J, with 8 bases between. This CDR3 region has 15 residues. The germline V gene encodes CDR1 SGHTA and CDR2 FQGNSA. The CDR3 DNA sequence: TGTGCCAGCAGCAACATCGGCTCTGGGGCCAACGTCCTGACTTTC. Its translation: CASSNIGSGANVLTF.

This clonotype has more than one count but fewer than ten. This chain links TRBV5-1 with TRBJ1-1; D gene ambiguous. V was pared by 1 base and J by 5 bases, with 9 bases between. The CDR3 totals 13 residues. CDR1 is SGHRS, CDR2 YFSETQ, per germline. This chain's CDR3 is CASSLTGETEAFF. In DNA, the CDR3 is TGCGCCAGCAGCTTGACTGGGGAGACTGAAGCTTTCTTT.

The genes are TRBV20-1 and TRBJ2-7, with 7 bases lining up with TRBD2. This CDR3 contains 14 residues. The germline V gene has CDR1 DFQATT and CDR2 SNEGSKA (reference sequence). Germline trimming cut 3 bases from V and 7 bases from J; bases unmatched to any gene: 12. The CDR3 nucleotides read TGCAGTGCTAGGCTGCGGGAGAACCATGGAGAGCAGTACTTC. Its translation: CSARLRENHGEQYF.

This clonotype was seen a few times. J is TRBJ2-3 and V is TRBV20-1, with a possible D match to TRBD1 (5 bases). The CDR3 is 11 amino acids. The germline gives CDR1 DFQATT, CDR2 SNEGSKA (reference sequence). The V end lost 6 bases, the J end lost 5 bases, and 9 bases lay between the germline ends. CDR3 sequence: CSAERGDTQYF. As DNA, the CDR3 is TGCAGTGCGGAAAGGGGAGATACGCAGTATTTT.

This chain joins TRBV7-2 and TRBJ2-5; TRBD2 might be the D (5 bases). Germline V CDR1 and CDR2: SGHTA, FQGNSA. CDR3 length: 16 residues. With 5 bases removed from V and 1 base from J, the gap between germline ends came to 17 bases. CDR3 region: CASSPARGSRQETQYF. DNA for the CDR3: TGTGCCAGCAGCCCCGCCCGGGGATCCCGCCAAGAGACCCAGTACTTC.

V is TRBV20-1 and J is TRBJ2-1, with D possibly being TRBD1 or TRBD2 (6 bases each). Germline V gene lookup returns CDR1 DFQATT and CDR2 SNEGSKA (reference sequence). This CDR3 has 15 amino acids. The V end lost 6 bases, the J end lost 0 bases, and 15 bases lay between the germline ends. The CDR3 coding sequence is TGCAGTGCGGGGGGCGCCAGGAGCTCCTACAATGAGCAGTTCTTC. This sequence encodes CSAGGARSSYNEQFF.

The rearrangement uses TRBV5-5 and TRBJ2-7; D possibly matches TRBD1 or TRBD2 (5 bases each). CDR3 length: 15 amino acids. Looked up from germline, CDR1 is SGHKS and CDR2 is YYEKEE (reference sequence). Trimming shortened V by 4 bases and J by 7 bases, and 21 bases separated the two germline ends. CDR3 sequence (DNA): TGTGCCAGCAGCGCCATAGGACAAGGGAGATGGGAGCAGTACTTC. Translated, it gives CASSAIGQGRWEQYF.

The chain uses TRBV5-1 and TRBJ2-1, with 12 bases matching TRBD2. Germline V gene sequence: CDR1 SGHRS, CDR2 YFSETQ. With 6 bases clipped from V and 7 bases from J, the junction kept 8 bases outside the gene matches. The CDR3 sequence is 15 residues long. The CDR3 is CASTLIGLAGNEQFF. CDR3 nucleotides: TGCGCCAGCACCCTAATAGGACTAGCGGGAAATGAGCAGTTCTTC.

V gene TRBV12-3 or TRBV12-4 combines with J gene TRBJ2-3; D is ambiguous. This CDR3 comprises 13 residues. Trimming left V 8 bases short and J 2 bases short, with 11 bases between. CDR3 in DNA: TGTGCCAGCGGACCCTTATTCACAGATACGCAGTATTTT. As protein: CASGPLFTDTQYF.

The chain employs TRBV5-1 and TRBJ2-5; D is possibly TRBD2 (7 bases). V lost 2 bases and J 5 bases, leaving 16 bases between the germline ends. Germline V gene data show CDR1 as SGHRS and CDR2 as YFSETQ. This CDR3 comprises 15 residues. CDR3 protein: CASSLRAGAGETQYF. CDR3 DNA sequence: TGCGCCAGCAGCTTACGGGCGGGGGCCGGGGAGACCCAGTACTTC.

V is TRBV2 and J is TRBJ2-7, with TRBD2 matching 10 bases. The CDR3 consists of 17 residues. V was clipped by 3 bases and J by 3 bases; unmatched bases: 11. CDR1 and CDR2 from the germline V gene are SNHLY and FYNNEI. CDR3: CASSDVETSGRFYEQYF. The CDR3 DNA is TGTGCCAGCAGTGACGTTGAGACTAGCGGGCGTTTCTACGAGCAGTACTTC.

The chain carries TRBV18 and TRBJ2-7, with D possibly matching TRBD1 (6 bases). The CDR3 sequence is 16 residues long. Trimming removed 3 bases at V and 9 bases at J, with 24 bases between. Per the germline V gene, CDR1 is KGHSH and CDR2 is LQKENI. For the CDR3, the DNA is TGTGCCAGCTCACCGGGCCGACAGGATAGCGCCCAAGGGCAGTACTTC. It codes for CASSPGRQDSAQGQYF.

A few counts support this clonotype. The V call is TRBV10-3, the J call TRBJ1-1; no definite D call. Germline V gene lookup returns CDR1 ENHRY and CDR2 SYGVKD. The CDR3 runs to 13 residues. V was cut by 0 bases and J by 1 base, with 3 bases left in between. The CDR3: CAISESANTEAFF. The CDR3 DNA is TGTGCCATCAGTGAGTCGGCGAACACTGAAGCTTTCTTT.

This chain links TRBV12-3 or TRBV12-4 with TRBJ2-5; D remains unclear. The CDR3 contains 13 residues. Trimming removed 6 bases from V and 2 bases from J, with 10 bases in between. Here the CDR3 reads CASRVVEQETQYF. The CDR3 DNA follows: TGTGCCAGCAGGGTGGTAGAGCAAGAGACCCAGTACTTC.

The chain links TRBV5-6 to TRBJ1-6; no clear D gene. Trimming removed 8 bases from V and 9 bases from J, with 18 bases in between. Germline values: CDR1 SGHDT, CDR2 YYEEEE. The CDR3 has 14 amino acids. The CDR3 here is CARGPGLVCSPLHF. Here the CDR3 DNA reads TGTGCCAGGGGCCCCGGGCTCGTCTGTTCACCCCTCCACTTT.

This clonotype was recorded at least ten times. This rearrangement joins TRBV20-1 to TRBJ2-1; 7 bases agree with TRBD2. Germline loops: CDR1 DFQATT, CDR2 SNEGSKA (reference sequence). The CDR3 runs 16 residues. Unmatched junction bases numbered 13, after V lost 1 base and J lost 7 bases. CDR3 bases: TGCAGTGCTAGAGGCTCCGCGAGCGGGATACAGAATGAGCAGTTCTTC. As protein: CSARGSASGIQNEQFF.

This chain uses TRBV6-5 with TRBJ2-2, with D perhaps TRBD2 (5 bases). Deletions cut 4 bases from V and 1 base from J, with 10 bases between. CDR1 and CDR2 (germline): MNHEY, SVGAGI. The length of the CDR3 is 15 residues. The CDR3 reads CASSLASRNTGELFF. Written as DNA, the CDR3 is TGTGCCAGCAGTTTGGCTAGCAGGAACACCGGGGAGCTGTTTTTT.

This clonotype was detected only a few times. The chain joins TRBV6-1 to TRBJ1-2, with a tentative D call TRBD1 (5 bases). V was trimmed by 11 bases and J by 9 bases, leaving 22 bases between them. CDR1 MNHNS and CDR2 SASEGT come from the germline V gene. This CDR3 spans 13 amino acids. The CDR3 loop is CAAAPGVGVRYTF. Here the CDR3 DNA reads TGTGCCGCGGCGCCGGGAGTAGGGGTACGCTACACCTTC.

The chain recombines TRBV5-4 with TRBJ1-1; tentative D call: TRBD1 (5 bases). Germline V gene sequence: CDR1 SGHNT, CDR2 YYREEE (reference sequence). V gave up 2 bases and J gave up 6 bases, with 20 bases separating them. CDR3 length equals 16 residues. The CDR3 sequence is CASSFLGDHPGAEAFF. The CDR3, as DNA: TGTGCCAGCAGCTTTTTGGGGGATCATCCGGGCGCTGAAGCTTTCTTT.

The chain combines TRBV4-3 with TRBJ2-3, with 8 positions matching TRBD2. Trimming took 5 bases from V and 0 from J; bases not matched to a gene: 19. CDR3 length: 20 residues. Germline CDR1 is LGHNA and CDR2 is YSLEER. The CDR3 nucleotides are TGCGCCAGCAGCACCCGTCCCCCCGGACTAGCCGGTACTAGCACAGATACGCAGTATTTT. As protein: CASSTRPPGLAGTSTDTQYF.

This clonotype was counted only a few times. As DNA, the CDR3 is TGTGCCAGCAGTTTAAGGGGGCTCCTTAATGAGCAGTTCTTC. Protein: CASSLRGLLNEQFF. The chain uses TRBV12-3 or TRBV12-4 and TRBJ2-1, with 7 bases lining up with TRBD1. V trimming: 2 bases; J trimming: 7 bases; junction bases outside the gene matches: 5. CDR3 length: 14 residues.

The table lists this clonotype with a few counts. The V and J genes are TRBV18 and TRBJ2-1; maybe TRBD1 (6 bases). CDR3 size: 15 residues. In germline, CDR1 is KGHSH, CDR2 LQKENI. V gave up 0 bases and J gave up 6 bases, with 12 bases separating them. CDR3 protein: CASSPPQGTVNEQFF. CDR3 nucleotide sequence: TGTGCCAGCTCACCACCTCAGGGGACGGTCAATGAGCAGTTCTTC.

This clonotype was found a few times. J is TRBJ1-6 and V is TRBV7-9, with a possible D match to TRBD1 (5 bases). Germline CDR1 reads SEHNR; CDR2 reads FQNEAQ (reference sequence). With 5 bases removed from V and 9 bases from J, the gap between germline ends came to 20 bases. The CDR3 sequence is 16 residues long. CDR3 DNA: TGTGCCAGCAGCCCCCTCGGACAATCGGGGAGTTCACCCCTCCACTTT. Protein product: CASSPLGQSGSSPLHF.